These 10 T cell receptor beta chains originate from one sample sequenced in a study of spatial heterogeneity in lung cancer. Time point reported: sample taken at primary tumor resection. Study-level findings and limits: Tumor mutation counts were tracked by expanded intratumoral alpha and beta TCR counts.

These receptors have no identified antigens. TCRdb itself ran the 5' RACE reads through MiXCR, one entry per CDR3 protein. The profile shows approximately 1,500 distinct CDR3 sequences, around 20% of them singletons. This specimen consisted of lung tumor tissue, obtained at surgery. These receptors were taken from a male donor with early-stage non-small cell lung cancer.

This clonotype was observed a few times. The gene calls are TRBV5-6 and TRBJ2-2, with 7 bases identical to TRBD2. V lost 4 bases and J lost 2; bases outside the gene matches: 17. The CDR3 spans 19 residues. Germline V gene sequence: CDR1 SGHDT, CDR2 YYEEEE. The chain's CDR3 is CASSPERGVANRNTGELFF. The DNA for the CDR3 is TGTGCCAGCAGCCCGGAACGGGGGGTAGCCAATCGAAACACCGGGGAGCTGTTTTTT.

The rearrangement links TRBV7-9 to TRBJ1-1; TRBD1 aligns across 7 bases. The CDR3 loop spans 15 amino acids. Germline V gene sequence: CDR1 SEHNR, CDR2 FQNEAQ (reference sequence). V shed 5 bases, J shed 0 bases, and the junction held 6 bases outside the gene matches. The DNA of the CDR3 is TGTGCCAGCAGCCCAACGGGACAGTTGAACACTGAAGCTTTCTTT. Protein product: CASSPTGQLNTEAFF.

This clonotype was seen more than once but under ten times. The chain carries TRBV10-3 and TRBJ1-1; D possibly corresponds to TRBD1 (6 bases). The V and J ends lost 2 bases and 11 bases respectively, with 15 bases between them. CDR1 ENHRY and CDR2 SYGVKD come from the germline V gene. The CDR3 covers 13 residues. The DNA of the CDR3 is TGTGCCATCAGTGAGGAGAGGACAGCCGCGGCTTTCTTT. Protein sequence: CAISEERTAAAFF.

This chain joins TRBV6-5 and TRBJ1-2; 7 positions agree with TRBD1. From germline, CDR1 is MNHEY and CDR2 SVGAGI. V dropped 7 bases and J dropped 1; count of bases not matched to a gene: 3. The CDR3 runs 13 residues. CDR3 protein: CASTDRVNYGYTF. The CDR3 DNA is TGTGCCAGCACCGACAGGGTTAACTATGGCTACACCTTC.

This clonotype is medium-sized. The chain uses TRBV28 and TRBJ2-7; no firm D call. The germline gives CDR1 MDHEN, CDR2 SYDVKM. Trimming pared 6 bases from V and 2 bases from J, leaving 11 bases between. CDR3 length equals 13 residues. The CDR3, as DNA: TGTGCCAGCAGCGAGATAATCACCTACGAGCAGTACTTC. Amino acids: CASSEIITYEQYF.

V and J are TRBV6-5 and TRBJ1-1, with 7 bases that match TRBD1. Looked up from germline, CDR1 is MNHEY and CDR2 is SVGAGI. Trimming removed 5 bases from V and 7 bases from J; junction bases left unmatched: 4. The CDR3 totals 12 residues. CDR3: CASSHDRDEAFF. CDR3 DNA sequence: TGTGCCAGCAGTCACGACAGGGATGAAGCTTTCTTT.

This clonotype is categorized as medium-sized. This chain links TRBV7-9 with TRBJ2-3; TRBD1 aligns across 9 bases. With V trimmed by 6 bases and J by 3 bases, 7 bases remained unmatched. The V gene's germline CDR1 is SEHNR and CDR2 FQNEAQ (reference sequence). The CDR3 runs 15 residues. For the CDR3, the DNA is TGTGCCAGCAGGTCCGGGACAGGGTGGACAGATACGCAGTATTTT. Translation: CASRSGTGWTDTQYF.

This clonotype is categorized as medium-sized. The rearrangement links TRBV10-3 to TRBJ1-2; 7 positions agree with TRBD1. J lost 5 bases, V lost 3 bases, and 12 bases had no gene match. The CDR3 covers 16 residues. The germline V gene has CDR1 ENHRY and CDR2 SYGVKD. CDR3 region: CAISDSPGGGEYGYTF. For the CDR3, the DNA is TGTGCCATCAGTGACTCTCCCGGAGGGGGCGAGTATGGCTACACCTTC.

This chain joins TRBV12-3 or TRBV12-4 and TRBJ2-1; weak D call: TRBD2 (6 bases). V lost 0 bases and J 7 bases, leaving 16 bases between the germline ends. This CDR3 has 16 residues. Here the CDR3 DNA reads TGTGCCAGCAGTTTAGCGCAGGTTGCGGGGAGGAATGAGCAGTTCTTC. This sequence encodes CASSLAQVAGRNEQFF.

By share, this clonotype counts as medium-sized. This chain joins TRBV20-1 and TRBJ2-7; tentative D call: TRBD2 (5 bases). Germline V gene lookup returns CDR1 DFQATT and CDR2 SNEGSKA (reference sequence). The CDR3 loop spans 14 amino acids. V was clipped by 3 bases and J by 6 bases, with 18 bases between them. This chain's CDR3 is CSARVREESREQYF. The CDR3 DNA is TGCAGTGCTAGGGTCCGGGAAGAATCGCGCGAGCAGTACTTC.